These T cell receptor beta chains were read from a single sample in a study of OX40 agonist ivuxolimab in advanced cancers. This table comes from immunoSEQ multiplex PCR, and its TCRdb copy is limited to in-frame clones, with some not included. The data contain tens of thousands of clones, about four fifths of them seen just once; the ten biggest clones take up approximately 8%. Sequenced material: CD4+ or CD8+ T cells sorted from blood, taken in a trial of the OX40 agonist ivuxolimab. The receptors come from an adult with an advanced solid tumor such as melanoma, head and neck, liver or kidney cancer. The CDR3 runs from the conserved cysteine through the conserved F or W. D genes are given only for firm matches. Clone size, where shown, is once, few, many, or a class for clones that have expanded.

v_call	cdr3_length	d_call	clone_size	j_call	cdr3_aa	cdr3_nt
TRBV27	14	.	.	TRBJ2-1	CASSLNFRGHEQFF	TGTGCCAGCAGTTTGAATTTTCGTGGGCATGAGCAGTTCTTC
TRBV7-2	13	.	.	TRBJ2-2	CASSVQNTGELFF	TGTGCCAGCAGCGTCCAGAACACCGGGGAGCTGTTTTTT
TRBV5-1	16	TRBD1	.	TRBJ1-2	CASSLARGTASYGYTF	TGCGCCAGCAGCTTGGCCCGTGGGACAGCTTCCTATGGCTACACCTTC
TRBV10-3	12	.	.	TRBJ2-7	CATTGLLGEQYF	TGTGCCACTACCGGCCTCCTCGGGGAGCAGTACTTC
TRBV18	12	.	few	TRBJ1-1	CASSPGNTEAFF	TGTGCCAGCTCACCAGGGAACACTGAAGCTTTCTTT
TRBV7-9	15	.	.	TRBJ2-5	CASSFPGTSQETQYF	TGTGCCAGCAGCTTCCCCGGGACCTCACAAGAGACCCAGTACTTC
TRBV6-5	16	TRBD2	once	TRBJ2-3	CASSSNSGRAIDTQYF	TGTGCCAGCAGTTCCAATAGCGGGAGGGCCATAGATACGCAGTATTTT
TRBV5-1	15	TRBD2	.	TRBJ2-3	CASRLAGGSTDTQYF	TGCGCCAGCAGACTAGCGGGAGGTAGCACAGATACGCAGTATTTT
TRBV7-9	17	.	.	TRBJ1-3	CASSPYPRGSSGNTIYF	TGTGCCAGCAGCCCATACCCTAGGGGGAGCTCTGGAAACACCATATATTTT
TRBV5-6	12	.	.	TRBJ1-2	CASSSVRSGPTF	TGTGCCAGCAGCTCTGTGCGGTCCGGACCCACCTTC
TRBV18	13	.	.	TRBJ1-2	CASSRTGSYGYTF	TGTGCCAGCTCACGGACGGGGAGTTATGGCTACACCTTC
TRBV5-1	14	TRBD2	.	TRBJ2-7	CASSHTQGRAGEYF	TGCGCCAGCAGCCATACGCAAGGCAGGGCGGGGGAGTACTTC
TRBV7-6	15	TRBD1	.	TRBJ1-1	CASRNQGEGWTEAFF	TGTGCCAGCAGAAACCAGGGGGAGGGATGGACTGAAGCTTTCTTT
TRBV7-2	14	.	.	TRBJ1-2	CASSDGPSLYGYTF	TGTGCCAGCAGCGATGGCCCGAGTTTATATGGCTACACCTTC
TRBV7-9	15	.	.	TRBJ1-1	CASSLDEGLRTEAFF	TGTGCCAGCAGCTTAGATGAGGGATTACGCACTGAAGCTTTCTTT
TRBV7-3	16	.	.	TRBJ2-1	CASSLSTANSYNEQFF	TGTGCCAGCAGCTTAAGTACAGCGAACTCCTACAATGAGCAGTTCTTC
TRBV18	11	.	many	TRBJ1-2	CASSLGQGYTF	TGTGCCAGCTCACTTGGACAGGGCTACACCTTC